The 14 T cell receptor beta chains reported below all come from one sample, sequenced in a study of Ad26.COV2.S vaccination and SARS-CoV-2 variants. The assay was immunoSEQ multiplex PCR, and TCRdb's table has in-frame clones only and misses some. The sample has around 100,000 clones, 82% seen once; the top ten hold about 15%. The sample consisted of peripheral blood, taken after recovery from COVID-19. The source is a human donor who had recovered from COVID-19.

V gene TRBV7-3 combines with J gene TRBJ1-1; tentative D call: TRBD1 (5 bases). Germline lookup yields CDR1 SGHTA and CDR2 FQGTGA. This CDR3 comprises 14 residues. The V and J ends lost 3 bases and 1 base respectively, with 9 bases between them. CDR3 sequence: CASSFGRANTEAFF. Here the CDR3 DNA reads TGTGCCAGCAGCTTTGGCAGGGCGAACACTGAAGCTTTCTTT.

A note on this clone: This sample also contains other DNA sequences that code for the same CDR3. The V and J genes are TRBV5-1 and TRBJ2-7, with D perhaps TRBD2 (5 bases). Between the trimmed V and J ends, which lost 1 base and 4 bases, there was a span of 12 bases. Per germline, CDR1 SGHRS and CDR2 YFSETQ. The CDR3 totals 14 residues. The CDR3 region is CASSLSGSSYEQYF. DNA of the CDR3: TGCGCCAGCAGCTTGAGCGGATCCTCGTACGAGCAGTACTTC.

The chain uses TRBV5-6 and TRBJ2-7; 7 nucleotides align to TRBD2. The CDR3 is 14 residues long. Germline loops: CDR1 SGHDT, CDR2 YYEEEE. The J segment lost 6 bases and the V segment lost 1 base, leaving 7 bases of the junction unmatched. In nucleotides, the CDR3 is TGTGCCAGCAGCTTGAGTGGCGGGAGCGGCGAGCAGTACTTC. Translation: CASSLSGGSGEQYF.

The CDR3 here is CASSGGFLGGNTEAFF. The CDR3 coding sequence is TGTGCCAGCAGTGGGGGTTTTCTAGGCGGGAACACTGAAGCTTTCTTT. V and J are TRBV2 and TRBJ1-1; D is ambiguous. In germline, CDR1 is SNHLY, CDR2 FYNNEI. The CDR3 is 16 residues long. The ends were cut back, 4 bases at V and 1 base at J, with 16 bases in the middle.

The CDR3 nucleotides read TGTGCCAGCAGAACAGGAAGCCGTGAGCAGTTCTTC. Translation: CASRTGSREQFF. This chain uses TRBV25-1 with TRBJ2-1; a possible D gene is TRBD1 (5 bases). The CDR3 totals 12 residues. Between the trimmed V and J ends, which lost 6 bases and 9 bases, there was a span of 12 bases. Per germline, CDR1 MGHDK and CDR2 SYGVNS. The full variable domain, completed using reference TRBV25-1 and TRBJ2-1, is EADIYQTPRYLVIGTGKKITLECSQTMGHDKMYWYQQDPGMELHLIHYSYGVNSTEKGDLSSESTVSRIRTEHFPLTLESARPSHTSQYLCASRTGSREQFFGPGTRLTVL.

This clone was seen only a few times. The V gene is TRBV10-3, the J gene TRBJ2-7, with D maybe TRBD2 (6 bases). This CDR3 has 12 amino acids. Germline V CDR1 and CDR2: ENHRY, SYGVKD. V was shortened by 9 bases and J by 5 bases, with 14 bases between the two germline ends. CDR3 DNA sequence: TGTGCCATTGGGGCTCTAGCGCACGAGCAGTACTTC. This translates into CAIGALAHEQYF.

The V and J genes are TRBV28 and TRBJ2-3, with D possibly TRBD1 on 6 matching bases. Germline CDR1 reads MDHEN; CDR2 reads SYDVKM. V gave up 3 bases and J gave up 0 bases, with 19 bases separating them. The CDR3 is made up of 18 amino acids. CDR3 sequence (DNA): TGTGCCAGCAGTTTTCCCCTCCGGTACAGGGCTAGCACAGATACGCAGTATTTT. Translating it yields CASSFPLRYRASTDTQYF. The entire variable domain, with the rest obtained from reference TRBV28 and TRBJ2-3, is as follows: DVKVTQSSRYLVKRTGEKVFLECVQDMDHENMFWYRQDPGLGLRLIYFSYDVKMKEKGDIPEGYSVSREKKERFSLILESASTNQTSMYLCASSFPLRYRASTDTQYFGPGTRLTVL.

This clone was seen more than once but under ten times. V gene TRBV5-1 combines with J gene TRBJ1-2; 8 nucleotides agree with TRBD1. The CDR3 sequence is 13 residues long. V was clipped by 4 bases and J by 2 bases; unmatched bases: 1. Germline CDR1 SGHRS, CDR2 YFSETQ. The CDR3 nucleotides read TGCGCCAGCAGCGACAGGGGAAACTATGGCTACACCTTC. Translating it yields CASSDRGNYGYTF.

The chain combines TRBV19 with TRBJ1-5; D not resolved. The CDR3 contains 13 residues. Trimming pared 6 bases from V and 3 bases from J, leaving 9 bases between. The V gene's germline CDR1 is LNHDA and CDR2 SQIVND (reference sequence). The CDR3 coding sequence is TGTGCCAGTAGGGTCGGTGCCAATCAGCCCCAGCATTTT. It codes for CASRVGANQPQHF.

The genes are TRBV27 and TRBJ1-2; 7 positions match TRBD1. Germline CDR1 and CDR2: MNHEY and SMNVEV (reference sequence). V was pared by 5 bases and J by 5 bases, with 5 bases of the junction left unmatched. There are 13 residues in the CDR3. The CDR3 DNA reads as TGTGCCAGCAGTCTCGGGACAGCGTATGGCTACACCTTC. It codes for CASSLGTAYGYTF.

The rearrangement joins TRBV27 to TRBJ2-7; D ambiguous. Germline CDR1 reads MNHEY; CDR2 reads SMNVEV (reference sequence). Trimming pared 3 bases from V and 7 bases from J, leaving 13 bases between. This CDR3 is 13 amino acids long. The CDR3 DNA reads TGTGCCAGCAGTTTCTCCGAGGTTCGGGAGCAGTACTTC. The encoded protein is CASSFSEVREQYF.

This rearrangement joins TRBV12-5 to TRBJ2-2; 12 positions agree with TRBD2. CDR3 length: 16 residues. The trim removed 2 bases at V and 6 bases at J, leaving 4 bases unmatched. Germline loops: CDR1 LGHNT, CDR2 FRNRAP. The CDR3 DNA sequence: TGTGCTAGTGGTTTGTCTAGCGGGGGGGCTGCCGGGGAGCTGTTTTTT. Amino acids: CASGLSSGGAAGELFF. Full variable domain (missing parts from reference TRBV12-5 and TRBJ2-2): DARVTQTPRHKVTEMGQEVTMRCQPILGHNTVFWYRQTMMQGLELLAYFRNRAPLDDSGMPKDRFSAEMPDATLATLKIQPSEPRDSAVYFCASGLSSGGAAGELFFGEGSRLTVL.

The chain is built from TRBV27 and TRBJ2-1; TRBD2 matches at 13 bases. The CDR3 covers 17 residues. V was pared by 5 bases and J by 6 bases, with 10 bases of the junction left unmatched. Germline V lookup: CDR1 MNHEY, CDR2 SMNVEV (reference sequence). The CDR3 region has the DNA TGTGCCAGCAGTATATTGCCGGGACTAGCGGGATTCAATGAGCAGTTCTTC. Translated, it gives CASSILPGLAGFNEQFF.

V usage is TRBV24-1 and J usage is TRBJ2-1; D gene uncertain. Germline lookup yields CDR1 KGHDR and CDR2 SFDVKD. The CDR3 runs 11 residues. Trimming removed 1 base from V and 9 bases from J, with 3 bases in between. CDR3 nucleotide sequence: TGTGCCACCAGTGATTTACTTGAGCAGTTCTTC. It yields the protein CATSDLLEQFF.